The source of this TCR beta chain is a study of blood T cell repertoires in COVID-19. The overall study: Acute-phase and convalescent COVID-19 samples originated in the United States, Italy and Spain.

The method was immunoSEQ multiplex PCR; TCRdb's version includes in-frame clones alone and lacks a portion of them. The sample shows under 250,000 clones, under 90% of them seen only once. The V end was cut by 4 bases, the J end by 5 bases, with 9 bases between. The germline V gene has CDR1 MDHEN and CDR2 SYDVKM. CDR3 length: 14 amino acids. Sequenced input: peripheral blood. This clonotype was obtained from a man aged 45 to 65 with COVID-19, enrolled during active disease. V usage is TRBV28 and J usage is TRBJ1-6; D gene ambiguous. CDR3 protein: CASSSSFDNSPLHF. For the CDR3, the DNA is TGTGCCAGCAGTTCCAGTTTTGATAATTCACCCCTCCACTTT.